This TCR beta chain was observed in a study of blood T cell repertoires in COVID-19. Study in general: Material from acute and convalescent COVID-19 was sourced from the United States, Italy and Spain.

Germline V gene sequence: CDR1 SGHRS, CDR2 YFSETQ. CDR3 length: 13 amino acids. Trimming removed 3 bases from V and 3 bases from J, with 9 bases in between. The table came from immunoSEQ multiplex PCR; TCRdb's copy has only in-frame clones and leaves some out. This sample has over 100,000 clones; approximately 92% occur once, and the top ten carry 1.9%. The sample comprised peripheral blood. This chain links TRBV5-1 with TRBJ2-5, with D uncertain. This sequence was found in a woman between 45 and 60 years old with COVID-19, enrolled during active disease. Here the CDR3 DNA reads TGCGCCAGCAGCTCGATTTACAAAGAGACCCAGTACTTC. Translation: CASSSIYKETQYF.